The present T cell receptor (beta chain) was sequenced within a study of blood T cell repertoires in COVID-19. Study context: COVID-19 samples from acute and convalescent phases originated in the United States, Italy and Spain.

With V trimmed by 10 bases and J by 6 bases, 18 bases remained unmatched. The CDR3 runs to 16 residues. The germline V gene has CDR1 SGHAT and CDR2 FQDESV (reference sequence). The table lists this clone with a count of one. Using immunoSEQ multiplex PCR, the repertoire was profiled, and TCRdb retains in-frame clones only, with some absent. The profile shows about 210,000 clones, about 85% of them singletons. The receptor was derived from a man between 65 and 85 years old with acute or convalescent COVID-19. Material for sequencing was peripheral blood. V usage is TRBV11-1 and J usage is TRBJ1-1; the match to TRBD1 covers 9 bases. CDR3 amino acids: CATLPGQGVPTSEAFF. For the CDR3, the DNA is TGTGCCACCCTCCCGGGACAGGGTGTCCCTACTTCTGAAGCTTTCTTT.